One sample yielded the 4 T cell receptor beta chains listed below, sequenced in a study of blood T cell repertoires in COVID-19. The protocol was immunoSEQ multiplex PCR, while the TCRdb copy is restricted to in-frame clones and leaves out a portion. Here the sample spans roughly 20,000 clones, over 75% being singletons. The sequenced sample consisted of peripheral blood. The receptors derive from a man between 65 and 85 years old with COVID-19, enrolled during active disease.

The CDR3: CASSEQGVATEAFF. The CDR3, as DNA: TGCGCCAGCAGTGAACAGGGGGTAGCCACTGAAGCTTTCTTT. V gene TRBV10-1 combines with J gene TRBJ1-1; 8 bases match TRBD1. V lost 3 bases and J lost 4; bases outside the gene matches: 4. The germline V gene has CDR1 WNHNN and CDR2 SYGVQD (reference sequence). The CDR3 consists of 14 residues.

This sequence joins TRBV3-1 (or the pseudogene TRBV3-2) and TRBJ1-2; maybe TRBD1 (5 bases). CDR1 and CDR2 from the germline V gene are LGHDT and YNNKEL (reference sequence). With 1 base removed from V and 1 base from J, the gap between germline ends came to 16 bases. This CDR3 comprises 17 residues. The chain's CDR3 is CASSQVSRVNFNYGYTF. CDR3 DNA sequence: TGTGCCAGCAGCCAAGTTTCCAGGGTTAACTTTAACTATGGCTACACCTTC.

The chain uses TRBV9 and TRBJ2-1, with D perhaps matching TRBD2 (5 bases). Germline V gene sequence: CDR1 SGDLS, CDR2 YYNGEE. CDR3 length: 15 residues. V was cut by 0 bases and J by 7 bases, with 14 bases left in between. CDR3 bases: TGTGCCAGCAGCGTAGCGGGGTCCCCGGATAATGAGCAGTTCTTC. This encodes CASSVAGSPDNEQFF.

The chain carries TRBV28 and TRBJ2-7, with 7 bases matching TRBD1. This CDR3 region has 17 residues. Per germline, CDR1 MDHEN and CDR2 SYDVKM. The V and J ends lost 6 bases and 0 bases, in that order; junction bases with no gene match: 14. Written as DNA, the CDR3 is TGTGCCAGCAGATTACGACAGGGCCGCCTTAGCTCCTACGAGCAGTACTTC. This gives the protein CASRLRQGRLSSYEQYF.